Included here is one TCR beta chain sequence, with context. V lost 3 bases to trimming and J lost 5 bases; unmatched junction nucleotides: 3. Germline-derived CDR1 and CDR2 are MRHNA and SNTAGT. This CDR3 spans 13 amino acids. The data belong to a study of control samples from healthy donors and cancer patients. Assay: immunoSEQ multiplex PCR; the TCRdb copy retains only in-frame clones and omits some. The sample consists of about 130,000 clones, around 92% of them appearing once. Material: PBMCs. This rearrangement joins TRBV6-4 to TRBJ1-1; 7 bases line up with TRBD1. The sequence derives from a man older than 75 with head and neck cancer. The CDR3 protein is CASSETGITEAFF. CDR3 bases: TGTGCCAGCAGTGAGACAGGGATAACTGAAGCTTTCTTT.